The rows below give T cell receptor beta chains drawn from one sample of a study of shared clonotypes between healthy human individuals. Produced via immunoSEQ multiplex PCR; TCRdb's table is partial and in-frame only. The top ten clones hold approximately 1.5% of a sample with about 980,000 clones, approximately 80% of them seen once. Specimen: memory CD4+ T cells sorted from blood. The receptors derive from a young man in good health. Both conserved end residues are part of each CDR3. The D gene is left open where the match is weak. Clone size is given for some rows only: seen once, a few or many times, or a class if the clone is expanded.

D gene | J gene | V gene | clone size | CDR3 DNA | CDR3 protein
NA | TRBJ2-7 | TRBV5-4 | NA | TGTGCCAGCAGCTTGGACGGAATTGGCGAGCAGTACTTC | CASSLDGIGEQYF
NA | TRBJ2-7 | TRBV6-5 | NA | TGTGCCAGCAGTCCCGGGGCCTACGGCTCCTACGAGCAGTACTTC | CASSPGAYGSYEQYF
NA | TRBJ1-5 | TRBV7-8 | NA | TGTGCCAGCAGCCCGGGGACGCTTGGTAGCAATCAGCCCCAGCATTTT | CASSPGTLGSNQPQHF
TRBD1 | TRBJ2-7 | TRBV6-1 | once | TGTGCCAGCAGTCCGGACAGGAATCGGCAGTACTTC | CASSPDRNRQYF
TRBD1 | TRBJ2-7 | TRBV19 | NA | TGTGCCAGTAGTCTACAGGGGGCGATGTTCTACGAGCAGTACTTC | CASSLQGAMFYEQYF
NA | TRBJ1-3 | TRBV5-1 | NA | TGCGCCAGCAGCTTGGCGTCTGGGGGAAGCTCTGGAAACACCATATATTTT | CASSLASGGSSGNTIYF
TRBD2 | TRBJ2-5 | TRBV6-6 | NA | TGTGCCAGCAGCCCGAATCTAGCGGCAGAGACCCAGTACTTC | CASSPNLAAETQYF
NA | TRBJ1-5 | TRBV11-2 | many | TGTGCCAGCAGTCGGGGCGCGGGATTCAATCAGCCCCAGCATTTT | CASSRGAGFNQPQHF
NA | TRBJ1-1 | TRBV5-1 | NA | TGCGCCAGCAGCCCCTACAGGGCAGGGGTGAACACTGAAGCTTTCTTT | CASSPYRAGVNTEAFF
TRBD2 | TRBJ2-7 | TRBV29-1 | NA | TGCAGCGTTGAAGGGGAGGGCAGGGAGCAGTACTTC | CSVEGEGREQYF
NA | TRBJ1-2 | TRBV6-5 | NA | TGTGCCAGCAGTTACGACAGGACCAACTATGGCTACACCTTC | CASSYDRTNYGYTF
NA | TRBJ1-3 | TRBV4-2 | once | TGTGCCAGCAGCCAAGGAGGGAGTTCTTCTGGAAACACCATATATTTT | CASSQGGSSSGNTIYF
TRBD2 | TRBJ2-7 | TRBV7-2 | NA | TGTGCCAGCAGCCCCCAAGGGACTAGCGGGAGCTGGGAGCAGTACTTC | CASSPQGTSGSWEQYF
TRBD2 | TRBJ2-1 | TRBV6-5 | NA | TGTGCCAGCAGTTCTCCGGGACTAGCGGGAGGCAATGAGCAGTTCTTC | CASSSPGLAGGNEQFF
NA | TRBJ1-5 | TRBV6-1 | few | TGTGCCAGCAGTGGCCTCAATCAGCCCCAGCATTTT | CASSGLNQPQHF
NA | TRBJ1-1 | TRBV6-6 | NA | TGTGCCAGCAGTTATGGGGATCTGAACACTGAAGCTTTCTTT | CASSYGDLNTEAFF
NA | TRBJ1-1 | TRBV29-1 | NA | TGCAGCGTTACCGGGACGGCGAACACTGAAGCTTTCTTT | CSVTGTANTEAFF
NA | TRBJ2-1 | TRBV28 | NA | TGTGCCAGCAGTTTCAGTCAGATCTACAATGAGCAGTTCTTC | CASSFSQIYNEQFF
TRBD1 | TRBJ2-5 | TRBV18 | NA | TGTGCCAGCTCACCGACGGACAGGGGCGAGACCCAGTACTTC | CASSPTDRGETQYF
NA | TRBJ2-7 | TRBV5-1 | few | TGCGCCAGCGCCCTCCTGACAGGTCTCCGGGAGCAGTACTTC | CASALLTGLREQYF
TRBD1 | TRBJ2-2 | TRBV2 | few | TGTGCCAGCAGTAGGACAGGGGGGACCGGGGAGCTGTTTTTT | CASSRTGGTGELFF
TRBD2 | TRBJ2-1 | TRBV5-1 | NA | TGCGCCAGCAGCCAAGGACTAGCGGGAGGGCCGTTTGGGAGGAATGAGCAGTTCTTC | CASSQGLAGGPFGRNEQFF
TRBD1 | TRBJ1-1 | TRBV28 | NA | TGTGCCAGCAGGGCCGGGCAGGGGGGTCAAGCTTTCTTT | CASRAGQGGQAFF
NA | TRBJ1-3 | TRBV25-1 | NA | TGTGCCGCTCAAGGAACAAGCGCGAGAAACACCATATATTTT | CAAQGTSARNTIYF
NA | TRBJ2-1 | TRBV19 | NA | TGTGCCAGTAGTATAGCCCTCTGGGCGGGAATGGACAATGAGCAGTTCTTC | CASSIALWAGMDNEQFF
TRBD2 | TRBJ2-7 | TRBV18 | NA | TGTGCCAGCTCACCACGTAGTTCCGGCGGGGGAGGCTCCTACGAGCAGTACTTC | CASSPRSSGGGGSYEQYF
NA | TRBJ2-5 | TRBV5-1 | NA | TGCGCCAGCAGCCTTAGGACGGCTACAGAGACCCAGTACTTC | CASSLRTATETQYF
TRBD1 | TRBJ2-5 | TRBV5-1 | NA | TGCGCCAGCAGCTCCAGACAGGGAACAGAGACCCAGTACTTC | CASSSRQGTETQYF
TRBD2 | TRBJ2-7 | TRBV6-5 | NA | TGTGCCAGCAGCTATACTAGCGGGAGGTCCCACGAGCAGTACTTC | CASSYTSGRSHEQYF
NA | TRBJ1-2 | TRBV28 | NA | TGTGCCAGCAGTTTGAGGGGCCCTAACTATGGCTACACCTTC | CASSLRGPNYGYTF
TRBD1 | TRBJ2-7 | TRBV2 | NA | TGTGCCAGCAGGGAACAGGGGCGCGAAGGGTCCGAGCAGTACTTC | CASREQGREGSEQYF
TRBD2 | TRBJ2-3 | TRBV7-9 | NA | TGTGCCAGCAGCTTAGGGCTAGCGGGAGCTGATACGCAGTATTTT | CASSLGLAGADTQYF
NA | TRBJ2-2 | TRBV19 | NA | TGTGCCAGTATCCAAAAGGGAGGGAACACCGGGGAGCTGTTTTTT | CASIQKGGNTGELFF
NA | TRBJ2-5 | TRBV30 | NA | TGTGCCTGGAGCTTGGGGGCTCAAGAGACCCAGTACTTC | CAWSLGAQETQYF
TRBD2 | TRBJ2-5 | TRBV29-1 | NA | TGCAGCGTTGAGGTACTAGCGGGGGAACATTGGGAGACCCAGTACTTC | CSVEVLAGEHWETQYF
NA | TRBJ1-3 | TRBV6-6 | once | TGTGCCAGCAGTTACTCTCCGGGTTGGGATGGAAACACCATATATTTT | CASSYSPGWDGNTIYF
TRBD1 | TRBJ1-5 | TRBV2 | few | TGTGCCAGCAGTGGACAGGGGGTGAATCAGCCCCAGCATTTT | CASSGQGVNQPQHF
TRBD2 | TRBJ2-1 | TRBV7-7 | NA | TGTGCTAGCAGCTTATTCGCGGGGCGGGAGGGCCTAAGCAATGAGCAGTTCTTC | CASSLFAGREGLSNEQFF
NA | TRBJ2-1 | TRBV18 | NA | TGTGCCAGCTCACCTCGCTCATCGGGGGCCTCCTACAATGAGCAGTTCTTC | CASSPRSSGASYNEQFF
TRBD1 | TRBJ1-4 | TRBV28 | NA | TGTGCCAGCAGACAACAGGGGGCTGGTGAAAAACTGTTTTTT | CASRQQGAGEKLFF
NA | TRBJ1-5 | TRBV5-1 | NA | TGCGCCAGCAGCTTCGACGGGTACAATCAGCCCCAGCATTTT | CASSFDGYNQPQHF